Listed here are 6 T cell receptor beta chains from one sample, sequenced in a study of CD8 T cells in ankylosing spondylitis (dated by TCRdb to the late 2010s). Broad study findings and their caveats: Blood from ankylosing spondylitis patients appeared to be characterized by a TCR beta motif made up of fewer than ten highly homologous amino acid variants.

Library construction relied on 5' RACE. The reads were generated on an Illumina HiSeq 2500. The public reads were quality trimmed at Q25 with fastp and then assembled into clones with MiXCR by TCRdb, keeping productive beta chains. Every entry covers one CDR3 protein and lists the most common genes and DNA from its rows. The sample table lists approximately 540,000 distinct CDR3 sequences, over 9.5% of them with a count of one. Under 7.5% of the sample rests with the top ten. No antigen has been identified for these receptors. Source material: blood, either unsorted or a sorted T cell fraction (not recorded which). Receptors were obtained from a male donor with ankylosing spondylitis.

The J gene is TRBJ2-5, the V gene TRBV19; D remains unclear. The germline V gene has CDR1 LNHDA and CDR2 SQIVND (reference sequence). V gave up 6 bases and J gave up 5 bases, with 16 bases separating them. CDR3 length: 14 amino acids. CDR3: CASRPLDDRETQYF. CDR3 sequence (DNA): TGTGCCAGTAGACCCCTCGATGACCGGGAGACCCAGTACTTC.

The chain couples TRBV12-3 or TRBV12-4 to TRBJ2-7, with D perhaps matching TRBD1 or TRBD2 (5 bases each). V was trimmed by 2 bases and J by 3 bases, leaving 8 bases between them. The CDR3 is made up of 13 amino acids. This chain's CDR3 is CASSLRDVYEQYF. In DNA form, the CDR3 reads TGTGCCAGCAGTTTACGGGACGTCTACGAGCAGTACTTC.

The chain combines TRBV7-8 with TRBJ2-6; TRBD1 aligns across 7 bases. Germline CDR1 and CDR2: SGHVS and FQNEAQ. The CDR3 loop spans 19 amino acids. Trimming at V came to 5 bases and at J to 0 bases, leaving 13 bases not matched to a gene. As DNA, the CDR3 is TGTGCCAGCAGCCAAAATCGACAGGGCCTTTACTCTGGGGCCAACGTCCTGACTTTC. This codes for CASSQNRQGLYSGANVLTF.

This clonotype was seen more than once but under ten times. The J gene is TRBJ1-1, the V gene TRBV20-1, with 9 positions matching TRBD1. The CDR3 is 14 residues long. V shed 6 bases and J 0 bases; nucleotides not matched to a gene: 5. In germline, CDR1 is DFQATT, CDR2 SNEGSKA (reference sequence). CDR3 in amino acids: CSARTGEVNTEAFF. The CDR3 region has the DNA TGCAGTGCCCGGACAGGGGAGGTGAACACTGAAGCTTTCTTT.

This clonotype came up a few times. This sequence joins TRBV6-4 and TRBJ2-1, with D possibly matching TRBD1 (5 bases). V lost 6 bases and J 9 bases, leaving 15 bases between the germline ends. The length of the CDR3 is 13 residues. Germline values: CDR1 MRHNA, CDR2 SNTAGT. CDR3 in DNA: TGTGCCAGCAGGCCAAGGGCAGGGTCTGAGCAGTTCTTC. It yields the protein CASRPRAGSEQFF.

The chain recombines TRBV5-1 with TRBJ2-1, with 12 positions matching TRBD2. Germline CDR1 is SGHRS and CDR2 is YFSETQ. The CDR3 is 17 residues long. The trim removed 4 bases at V and 5 bases at J, leaving 10 bases unmatched. Written as DNA, the CDR3 is TGCGCCAGCAGCAGAGGGACTAGCGGGCAAAGAGACAATGAGCAGTTCTTC. The encoded protein is CASSRGTSGQRDNEQFF.